This note documents a single TCR beta chain sequence. The antigen is not known. The PCR employed 60 Vbeta primers together with 13 Jbeta primers. Data came from immunoSEQ multiplex PCR; TCRdb stores just in-frame clones and leaves some out. The sample lists about 130,000 clones; roughly 80% were seen once. CDR3 length: 15 amino acids. V lost 4 bases, J lost 1 base, and 11 bases lay in between. CDR1 SGHTA and CDR2 FQGTGA come from the germline V gene. This sample was taken from a study of cytomegalovirus exposure and HLA in healthy donors. Study results and caveats: A further, later analysis showed that HLA-associated TCR beta chains (compared with equally common others) were more clonally expanded.

The sequenced sample was PBMCs. The chain recombines TRBV7-3 with TRBJ2-1, with D uncertain. The origin of this receptor is a boy aged 10-17 years in good health and CMV-seronegative. CDR3 region: CASSYGLVSYNEQFF. Here the CDR3 DNA reads TGTGCCAGCAGCTATGGCCTAGTTTCCTACAATGAGCAGTTCTTC.